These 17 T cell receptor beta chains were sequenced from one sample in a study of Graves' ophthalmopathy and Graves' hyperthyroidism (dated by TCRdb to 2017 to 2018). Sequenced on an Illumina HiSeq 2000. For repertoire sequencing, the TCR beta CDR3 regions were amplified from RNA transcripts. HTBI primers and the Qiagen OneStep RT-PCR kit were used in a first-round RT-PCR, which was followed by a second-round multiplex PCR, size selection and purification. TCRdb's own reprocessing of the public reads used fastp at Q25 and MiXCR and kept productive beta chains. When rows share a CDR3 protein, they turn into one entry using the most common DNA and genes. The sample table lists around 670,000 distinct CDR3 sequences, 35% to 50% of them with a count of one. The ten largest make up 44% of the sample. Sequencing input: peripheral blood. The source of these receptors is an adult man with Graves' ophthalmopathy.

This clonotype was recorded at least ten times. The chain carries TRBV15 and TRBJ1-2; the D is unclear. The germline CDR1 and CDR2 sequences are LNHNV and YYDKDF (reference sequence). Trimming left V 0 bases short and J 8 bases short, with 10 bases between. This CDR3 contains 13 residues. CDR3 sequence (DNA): TGTGCCACCAGCAGAGATCGGCGGCAGGGCTACACCTTC. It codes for CATSRDRRQGYTF.

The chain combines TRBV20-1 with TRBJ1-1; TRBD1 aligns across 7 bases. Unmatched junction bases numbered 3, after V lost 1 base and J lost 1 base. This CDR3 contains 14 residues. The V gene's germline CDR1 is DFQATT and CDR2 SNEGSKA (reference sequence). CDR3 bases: TGCAGTGCTAGAGGATCAGGGGGGAACACTGAAGCTTTCTTT. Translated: CSARGSGGNTEAFF.

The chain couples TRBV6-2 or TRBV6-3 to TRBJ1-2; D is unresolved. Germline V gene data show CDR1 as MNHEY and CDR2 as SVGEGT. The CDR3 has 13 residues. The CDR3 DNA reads TGTGCTAGAGTTACAACGTACAACTATGGCTACACCTTC. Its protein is CARVTTYNYGYTF.

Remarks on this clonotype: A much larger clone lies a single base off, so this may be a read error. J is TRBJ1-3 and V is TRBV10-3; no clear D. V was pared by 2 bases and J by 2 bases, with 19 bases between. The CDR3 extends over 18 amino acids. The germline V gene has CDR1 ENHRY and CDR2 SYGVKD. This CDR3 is CAISERAGIGRTGNTIYF. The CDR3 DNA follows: TGTGCCATCAGTGAGAGGGCCGGGATAGGGCGGACTGGAAACACCATATATTTT.

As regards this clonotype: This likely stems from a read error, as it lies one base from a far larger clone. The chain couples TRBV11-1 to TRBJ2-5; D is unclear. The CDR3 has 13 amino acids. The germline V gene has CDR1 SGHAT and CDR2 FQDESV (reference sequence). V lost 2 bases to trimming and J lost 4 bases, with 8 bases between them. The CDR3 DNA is TGTGCCAGCAGCTTATGGGCCGGAGAGACCCAGTACTTC. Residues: CASSLWAGETQYF.

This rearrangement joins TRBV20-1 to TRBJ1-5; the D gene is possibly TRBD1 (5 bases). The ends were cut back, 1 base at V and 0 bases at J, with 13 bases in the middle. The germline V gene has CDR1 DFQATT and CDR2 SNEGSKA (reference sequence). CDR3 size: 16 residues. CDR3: CSARAGGGYSNQPQHF. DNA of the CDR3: TGCAGTGCTAGAGCCGGGGGGGGATATAGCAATCAGCCCCAGCATTTT.

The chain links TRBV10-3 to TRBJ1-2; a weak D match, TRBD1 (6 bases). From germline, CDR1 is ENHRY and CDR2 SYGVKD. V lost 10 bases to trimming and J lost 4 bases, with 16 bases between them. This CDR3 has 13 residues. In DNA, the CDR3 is TGTGCCAGCACCCCGACAGGTTTCTATGGCTACACCTTC. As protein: CASTPTGFYGYTF.

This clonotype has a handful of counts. The CDR3 DNA follows: TGTGCCAGCAGCCCAGCGAACAGGGTCTATTTTTTCGAGCAGTACTTC. The encoded protein is CASSPANRVYFFEQYF. V is TRBV7-9 and J is TRBJ2-7, with D perhaps matching TRBD1 (6 bases). Trimming pared 5 bases from V and 6 bases from J, leaving 23 bases between. This CDR3 has 16 amino acids. CDR1 and CDR2 from the germline V gene are SEHNR and FQNEAQ (reference sequence).

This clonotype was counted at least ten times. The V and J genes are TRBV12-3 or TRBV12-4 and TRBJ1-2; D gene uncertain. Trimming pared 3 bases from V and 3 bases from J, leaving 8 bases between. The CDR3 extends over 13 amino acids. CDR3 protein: CASSFGRHYGYTF. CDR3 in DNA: TGTGCCAGCAGTTTCGGCAGGCACTATGGCTACACCTTC.

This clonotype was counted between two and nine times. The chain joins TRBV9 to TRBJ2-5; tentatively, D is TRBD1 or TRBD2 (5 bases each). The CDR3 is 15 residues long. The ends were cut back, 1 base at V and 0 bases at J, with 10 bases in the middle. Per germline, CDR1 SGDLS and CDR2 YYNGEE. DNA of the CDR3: TGTGCCAGCAGCGTAATCGGGACCTACCAAGAGACCCAGTACTTC. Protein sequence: CASSVIGTYQETQYF.

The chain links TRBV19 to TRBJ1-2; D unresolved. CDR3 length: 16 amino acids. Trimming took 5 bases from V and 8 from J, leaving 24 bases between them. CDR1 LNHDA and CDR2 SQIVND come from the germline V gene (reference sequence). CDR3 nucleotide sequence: TGTGCCAGTAGTCTTTCTCAACACGCGGCGGGTTTGGGCTACACCTTC. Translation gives CASSLSQHAAGLGYTF.

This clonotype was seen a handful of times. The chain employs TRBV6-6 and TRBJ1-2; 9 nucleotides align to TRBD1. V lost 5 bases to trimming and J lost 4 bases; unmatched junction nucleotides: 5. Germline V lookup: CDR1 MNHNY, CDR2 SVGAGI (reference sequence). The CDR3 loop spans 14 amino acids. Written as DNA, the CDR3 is TGTGCCAGCAGTCGTCTGGACAGGGGCTATGGCTACACCTTC. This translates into CASSRLDRGYGYTF.

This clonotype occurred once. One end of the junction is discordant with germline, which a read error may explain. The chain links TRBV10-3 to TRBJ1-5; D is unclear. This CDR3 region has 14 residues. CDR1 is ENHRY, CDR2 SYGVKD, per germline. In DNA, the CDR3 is TGTGCCAGCAGTTACAAACAGAGCAATCAGCCCCAGCATTTT. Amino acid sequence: CASSYKQSNQPQHF.

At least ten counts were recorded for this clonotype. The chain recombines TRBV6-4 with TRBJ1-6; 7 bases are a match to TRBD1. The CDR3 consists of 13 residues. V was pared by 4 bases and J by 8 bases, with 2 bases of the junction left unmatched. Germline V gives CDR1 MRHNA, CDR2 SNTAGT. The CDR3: CASSGTGDSPLHF. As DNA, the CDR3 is TGTGCCAGCAGTGGTACAGGGGATTCACCCCTCCACTTT.

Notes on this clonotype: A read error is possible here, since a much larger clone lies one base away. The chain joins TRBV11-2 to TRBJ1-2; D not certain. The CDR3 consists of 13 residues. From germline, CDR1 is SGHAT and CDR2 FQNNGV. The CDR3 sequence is CASSIGLDYGFTF. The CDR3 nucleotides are TGTGCCAGCAGCATCGGGTTGGACTATGGCTTCACCTTC.

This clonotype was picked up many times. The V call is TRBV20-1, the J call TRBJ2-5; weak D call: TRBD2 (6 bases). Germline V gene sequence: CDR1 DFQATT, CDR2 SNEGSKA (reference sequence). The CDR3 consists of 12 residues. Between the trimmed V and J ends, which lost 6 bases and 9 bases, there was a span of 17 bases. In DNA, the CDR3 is TGCAGTGCGAGGGACTCGTCTGGGGCCCAGTACTTC. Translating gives CSARDSSGAQYF.

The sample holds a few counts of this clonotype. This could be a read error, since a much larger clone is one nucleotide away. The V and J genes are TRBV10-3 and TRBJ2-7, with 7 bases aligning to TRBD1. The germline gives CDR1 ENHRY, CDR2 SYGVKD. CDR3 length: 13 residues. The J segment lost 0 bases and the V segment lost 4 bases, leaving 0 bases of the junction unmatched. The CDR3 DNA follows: TGTGCCATCAGTGCAGGGGGCTCCTACGAGCAGTACTTC. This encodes CAISAGGSYEQYF.